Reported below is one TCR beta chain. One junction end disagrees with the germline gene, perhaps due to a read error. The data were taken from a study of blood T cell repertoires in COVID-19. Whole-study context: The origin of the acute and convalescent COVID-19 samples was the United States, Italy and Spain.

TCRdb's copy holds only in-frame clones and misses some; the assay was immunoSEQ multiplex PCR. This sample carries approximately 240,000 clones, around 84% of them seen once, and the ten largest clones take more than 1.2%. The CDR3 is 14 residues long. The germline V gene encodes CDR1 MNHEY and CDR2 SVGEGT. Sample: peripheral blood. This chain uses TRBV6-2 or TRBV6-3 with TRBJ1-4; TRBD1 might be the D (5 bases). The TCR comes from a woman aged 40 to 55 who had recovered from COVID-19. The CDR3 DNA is TGTGCCAGCAGTGACTCGTCGGGGGTGGAAAAACTGTTTTTT. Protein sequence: CASSDSSGVEKLFF.